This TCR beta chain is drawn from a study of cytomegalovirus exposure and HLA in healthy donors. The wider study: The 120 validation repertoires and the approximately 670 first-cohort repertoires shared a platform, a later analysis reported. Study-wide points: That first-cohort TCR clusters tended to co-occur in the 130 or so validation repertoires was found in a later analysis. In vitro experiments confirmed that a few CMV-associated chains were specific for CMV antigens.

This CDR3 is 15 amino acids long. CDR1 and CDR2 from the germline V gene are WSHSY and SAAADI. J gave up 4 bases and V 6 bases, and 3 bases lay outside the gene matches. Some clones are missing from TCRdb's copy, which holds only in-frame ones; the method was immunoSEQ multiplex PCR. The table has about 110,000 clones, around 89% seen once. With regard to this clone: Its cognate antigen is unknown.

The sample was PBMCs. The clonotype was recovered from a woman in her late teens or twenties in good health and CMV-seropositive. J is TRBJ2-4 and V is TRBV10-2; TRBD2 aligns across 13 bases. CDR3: CASSMTSGGKNIQYF. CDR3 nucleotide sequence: TGCGCCAGCAGCATGACTAGCGGGGGGAAAAACATTCAGTACTTC.